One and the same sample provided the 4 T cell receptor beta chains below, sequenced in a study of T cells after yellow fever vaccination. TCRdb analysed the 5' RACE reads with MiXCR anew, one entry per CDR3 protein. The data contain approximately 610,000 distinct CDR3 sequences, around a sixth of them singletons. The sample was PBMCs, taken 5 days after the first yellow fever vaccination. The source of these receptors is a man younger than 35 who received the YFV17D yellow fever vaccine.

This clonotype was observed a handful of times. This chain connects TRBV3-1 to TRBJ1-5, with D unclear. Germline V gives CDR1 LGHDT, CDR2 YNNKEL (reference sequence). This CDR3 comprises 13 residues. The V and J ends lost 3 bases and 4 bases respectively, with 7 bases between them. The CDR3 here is CASSHGLNQPQHF. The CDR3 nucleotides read TGTGCCAGCAGCCATGGGCTTAATCAGCCCCAGCATTTT.

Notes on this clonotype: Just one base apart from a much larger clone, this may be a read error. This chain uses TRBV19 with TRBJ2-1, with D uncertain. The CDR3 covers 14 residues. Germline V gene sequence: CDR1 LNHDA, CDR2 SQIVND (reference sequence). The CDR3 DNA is TGTACCAGTAGTATGTCTAGCTCCTACAATGAGCAGTTCTTC. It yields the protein CTSSMSSSYNEQFF. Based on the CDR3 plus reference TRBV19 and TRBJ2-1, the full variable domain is DGGITQSPKYLFRKEGQNVTLSCEQNLNHDAMYWYRQDPGQGLRLIYYSQIVNDFQKGDIAEGYSVSREKKESFPLTVTSAQKNPTAFYLCTSSMSSSYNEQFFGPGTRLTVL.

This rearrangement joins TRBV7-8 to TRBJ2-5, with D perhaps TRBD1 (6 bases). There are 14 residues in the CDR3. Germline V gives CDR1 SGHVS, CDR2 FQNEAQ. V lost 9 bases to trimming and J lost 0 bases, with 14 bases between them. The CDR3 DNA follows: TGTGCCAGTACAGGGTTTTACTACCAAGAGACCCAGTACTTC. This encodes CASTGFYYQETQYF.

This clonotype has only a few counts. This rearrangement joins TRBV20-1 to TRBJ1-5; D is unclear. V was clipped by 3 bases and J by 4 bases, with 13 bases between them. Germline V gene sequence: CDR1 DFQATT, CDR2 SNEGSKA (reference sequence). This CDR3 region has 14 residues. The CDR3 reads CSASGGGGNQPQHF. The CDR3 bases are TGCAGTGCTAGCGGAGGAGGCGGTAATCAGCCCCAGCATTTT.